This T cell receptor (beta chain) was identified in a study of T cell repertoires in cytomegalovirus infection. Looking at the study overall: Matching HLA type and CMV infection were both indicated by public TCR beta signatures.

This clonotype was detected ten times or more. The antigen is unknown. General study points: The study identified carriers of CMV plus the relevant HLA from cumulative public TCR beta family frequency.

This CDR3 is 14 amino acids long. Germline CDR1 is MGHRA and CDR2 is YSYEKL. V shed 3 bases and J shed 8 bases, with 13 bases lying between them. TCRdb analysed the reads with MiXCR anew, one entry per CDR3 protein. The table lists approximately 390,000 distinct CDR3 sequences, about a third of them singletons. The TCR was taken from a human donor in good health (CMV status not recorded). Some clones in this sample may be carry-over from other donors' samples. Sequenced here: cultured PBMCs, sampled from culture after CMV antigen stimulation. The rearrangement uses TRBV4-1 and TRBJ1-4, with D perhaps matching TRBD1 (5 bases). The CDR3 loop reads CASSHLGGGEKLFF. CDR3 in DNA: TGCGCCAGCAGCCACCTTGGGGGAGGAGAAAAACTGTTTTTT.